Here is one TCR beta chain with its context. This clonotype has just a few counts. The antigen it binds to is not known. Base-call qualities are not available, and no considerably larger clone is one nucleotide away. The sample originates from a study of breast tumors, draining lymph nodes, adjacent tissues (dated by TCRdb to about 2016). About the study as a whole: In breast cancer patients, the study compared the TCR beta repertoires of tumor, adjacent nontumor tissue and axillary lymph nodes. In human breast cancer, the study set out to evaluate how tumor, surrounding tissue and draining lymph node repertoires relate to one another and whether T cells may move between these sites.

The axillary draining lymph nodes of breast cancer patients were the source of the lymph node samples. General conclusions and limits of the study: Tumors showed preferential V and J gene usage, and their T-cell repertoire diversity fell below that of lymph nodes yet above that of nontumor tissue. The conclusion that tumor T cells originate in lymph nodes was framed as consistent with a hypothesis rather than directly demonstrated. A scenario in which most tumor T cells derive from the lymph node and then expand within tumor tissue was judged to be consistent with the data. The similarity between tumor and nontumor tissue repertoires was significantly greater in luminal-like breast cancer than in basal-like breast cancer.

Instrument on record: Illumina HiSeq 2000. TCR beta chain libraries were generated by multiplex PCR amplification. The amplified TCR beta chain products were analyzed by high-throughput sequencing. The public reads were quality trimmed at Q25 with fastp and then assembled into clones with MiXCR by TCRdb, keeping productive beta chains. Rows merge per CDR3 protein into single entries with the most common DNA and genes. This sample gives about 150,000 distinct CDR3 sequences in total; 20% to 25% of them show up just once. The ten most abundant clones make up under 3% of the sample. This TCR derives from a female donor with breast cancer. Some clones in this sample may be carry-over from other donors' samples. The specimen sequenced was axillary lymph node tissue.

For the CDR3, the sequence is CASSRTTGGSGELFF. The DNA sequence is as follows: TGTGCCAGCAGCCGTACAACAGGGGGTTCCGGGGAGCTGTTTTTT. The sequence links TRBV11-2 to TRBJ2-2; TRBD1 matches 8 bases in the middle. Trimming accounts for 5 bases at V and 6 bases at J, while the number of junction bases matched to no gene is 8. CDR1 and CDR2 are read off the germline V gene as SGHAT and FQNNGV. Taken from cysteine to phenylalanine, the CDR3 has 15 residues. Just CDR3 DNA is preserved here, 45 bases in frame from base 1.